This TCR beta chain was identified in a study of OX40 agonist ivuxolimab in advanced cancers. Study at large: The group had a mean age of around 64 years, ranged from about 23 to 85, and was 80% to 90% male.

V shed 3 bases and J shed 0 bases, with 22 bases lying between them. This CDR3 comprises 19 residues. Germline values: CDR1 SEHNR, CDR2 FQNEAQ (reference sequence). Sequencing was performed with immunoSEQ multiplex PCR; in TCRdb, only in-frame clones are kept and a portion is missing. The sample shows 70,000 to 95,000 clones, around 84% of them seen only once. With regard to this clone: The antigen is undetermined.

General observations from the study: Clones of CD4+ and CD8+ blood T cells grew by week 6 at doses of 0.1 to 3.0 mg/kg. Some of the lowest clonal expansion was seen in partial responders at 0.1-3.0 mg/kg.

The rearrangement joins TRBV7-9 to TRBJ2-3; tentative D call: TRBD2 (5 bases). The sample in question was CD4+ or CD8+ T cells sorted from blood, obtained in a trial of the OX40 agonist ivuxolimab. The sequence was collected from an adult with an advanced solid tumor such as melanoma, head and neck, liver or kidney cancer. The CDR3 nucleotides are TGTGCCAGCAGCTTGCGGCCGCGGAGCGGATCAACTAGCACAGATACGCAGTATTTT. The encoded protein is CASSLRPRSGSTSTDTQYF.